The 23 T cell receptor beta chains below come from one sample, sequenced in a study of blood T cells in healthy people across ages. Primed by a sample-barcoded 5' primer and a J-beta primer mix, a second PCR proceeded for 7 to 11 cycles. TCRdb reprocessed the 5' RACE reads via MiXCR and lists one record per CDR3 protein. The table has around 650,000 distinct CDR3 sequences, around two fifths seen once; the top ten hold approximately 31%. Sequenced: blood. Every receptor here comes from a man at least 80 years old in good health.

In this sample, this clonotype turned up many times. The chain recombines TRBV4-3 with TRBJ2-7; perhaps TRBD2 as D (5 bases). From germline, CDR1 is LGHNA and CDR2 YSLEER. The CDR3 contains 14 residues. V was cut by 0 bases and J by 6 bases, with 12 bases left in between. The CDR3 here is CASSQDRIEGEQYF. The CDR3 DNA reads TGCGCCAGCAGCCAAGATCGCATTGAGGGCGAGCAGTACTTC.

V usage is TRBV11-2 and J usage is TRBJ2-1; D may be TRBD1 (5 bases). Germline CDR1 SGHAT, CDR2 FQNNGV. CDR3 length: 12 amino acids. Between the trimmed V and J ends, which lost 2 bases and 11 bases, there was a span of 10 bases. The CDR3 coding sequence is TGTGCCAGCAGCTTATATACGGACAAGCAGTTCTTC. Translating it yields CASSLYTDKQFF.

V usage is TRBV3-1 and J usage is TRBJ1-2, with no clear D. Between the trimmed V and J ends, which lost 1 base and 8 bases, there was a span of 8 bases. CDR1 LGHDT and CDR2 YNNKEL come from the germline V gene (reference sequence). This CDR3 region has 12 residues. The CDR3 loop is CASSQGPEGYTF. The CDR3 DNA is TGTGCCAGCAGCCAAGGACCGGAGGGCTACACCTTC.

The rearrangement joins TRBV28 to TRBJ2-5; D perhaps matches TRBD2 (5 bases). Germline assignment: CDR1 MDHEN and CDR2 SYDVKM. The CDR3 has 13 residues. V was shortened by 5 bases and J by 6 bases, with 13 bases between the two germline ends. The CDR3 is CASSPGPGKTQYF. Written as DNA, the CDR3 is TGTGCCAGCAGTCCGGGTCCGGGGAAGACCCAGTACTTC.

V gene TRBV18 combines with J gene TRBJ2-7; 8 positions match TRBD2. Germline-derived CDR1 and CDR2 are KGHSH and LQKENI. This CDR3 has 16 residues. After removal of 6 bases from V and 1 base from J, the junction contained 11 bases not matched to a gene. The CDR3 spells CASSPGVSGTSYEQYF. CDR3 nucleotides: TGTGCCAGCTCTCCCGGGGTTAGCGGGACGTCCTACGAGCAGTACTTC.

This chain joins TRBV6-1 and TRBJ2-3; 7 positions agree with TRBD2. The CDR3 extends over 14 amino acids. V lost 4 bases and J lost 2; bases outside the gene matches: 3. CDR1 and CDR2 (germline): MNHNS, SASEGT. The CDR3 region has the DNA TGTGCCAGCAGTGGGGGGGGGAACACAGATACGCAGTATTTT. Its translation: CASSGGGNTDTQYF.

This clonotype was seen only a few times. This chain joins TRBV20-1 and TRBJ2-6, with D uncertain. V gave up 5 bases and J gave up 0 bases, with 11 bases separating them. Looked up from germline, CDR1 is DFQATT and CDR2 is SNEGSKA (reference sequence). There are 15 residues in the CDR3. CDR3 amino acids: CSALSPVSGANVLTF. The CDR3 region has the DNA TGCAGTGCTCTATCGCCTGTCTCTGGGGCCAACGTCCTGACTTTC.

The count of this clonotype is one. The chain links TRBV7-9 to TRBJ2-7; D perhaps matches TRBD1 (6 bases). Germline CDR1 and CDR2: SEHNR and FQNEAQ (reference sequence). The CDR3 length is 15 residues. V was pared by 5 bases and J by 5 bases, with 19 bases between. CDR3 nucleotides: TGTGCCAGCAGCCCCCGTGGGACATACGCCGACGAGCAGTACTTC. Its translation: CASSPRGTYADEQYF.

CDR3 bases: TGTGCCAGCAGCTTGGGCCGGGCAAACTATGGCTACACCTTC. Residues: CASSLGRANYGYTF. The chain links TRBV7-2 to TRBJ1-2, with D unresolved. V was clipped by 3 bases and J by 2 bases, with 10 bases between them. Germline-derived CDR1 and CDR2 are SGHTA and FQGNSA. This CDR3 spans 14 amino acids. The whole variable domain, remainder taken from reference TRBV7-2 and TRBJ1-2, is GAGVSQSPSNKVTEKGKDVELRCDPISGHTALYWYRQSLGQGLEFLIYFQGNSAPDKSGLPSDRFSAERTGGSVSTLTIQRTQQEDSAVYLCASSLGRANYGYTFGSGTRLTVV.

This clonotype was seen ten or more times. As DNA, the CDR3 is TGTGCCTGGACAGGGACGCTCGCAACTAATGAAAAACTGTTTTTT. It is translated as CAWTGTLATNEKLFF. The V gene is TRBV2, the J gene TRBJ1-4; 8 nucleotides line up with TRBD1. This CDR3 spans 15 amino acids. Germline assignment: CDR1 SNHLY and CDR2 FYNNEI. Losses at the gene ends were 11 bases for V and 0 bases for J; bases not matched to a gene: 8.

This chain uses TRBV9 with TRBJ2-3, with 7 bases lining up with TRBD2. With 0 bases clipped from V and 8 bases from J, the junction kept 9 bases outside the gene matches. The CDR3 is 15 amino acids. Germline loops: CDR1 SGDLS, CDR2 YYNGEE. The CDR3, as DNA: TGTGCCAGCAGCGTAGAGGTGGGAGGGCCTGTTACGCAGTATTTT. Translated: CASSVEVGGPVTQYF.

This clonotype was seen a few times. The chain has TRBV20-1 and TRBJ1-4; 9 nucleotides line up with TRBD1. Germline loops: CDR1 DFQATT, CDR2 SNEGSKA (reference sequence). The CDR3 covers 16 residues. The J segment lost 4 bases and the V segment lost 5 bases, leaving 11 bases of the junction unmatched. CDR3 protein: CSAPRDRASNNEKLFF. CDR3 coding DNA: TGCAGTGCTCCGAGGGACAGGGCTTCTAATAATGAAAAACTGTTTTTT.

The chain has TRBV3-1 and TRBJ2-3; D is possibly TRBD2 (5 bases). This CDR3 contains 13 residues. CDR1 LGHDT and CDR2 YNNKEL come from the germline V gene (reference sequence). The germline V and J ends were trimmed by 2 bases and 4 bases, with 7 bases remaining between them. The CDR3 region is CASSQMRADTQYF. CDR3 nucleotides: TGTGCCAGCAGCCAAATGAGGGCAGATACGCAGTATTTT.

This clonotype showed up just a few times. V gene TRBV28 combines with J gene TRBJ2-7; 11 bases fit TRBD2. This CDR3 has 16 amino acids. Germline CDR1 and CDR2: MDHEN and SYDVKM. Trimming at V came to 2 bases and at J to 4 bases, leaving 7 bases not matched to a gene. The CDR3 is CASSLMASGRWYEQYF. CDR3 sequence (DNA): TGTGCCAGCAGTTTAATGGCTAGCGGGAGGTGGTACGAGCAGTACTTC.

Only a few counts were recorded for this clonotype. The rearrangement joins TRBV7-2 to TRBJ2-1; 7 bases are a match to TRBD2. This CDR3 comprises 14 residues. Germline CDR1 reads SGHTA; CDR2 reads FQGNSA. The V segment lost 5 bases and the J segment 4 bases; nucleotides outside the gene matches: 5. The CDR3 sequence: CASSNEAGYNEQFF. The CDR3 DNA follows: TGTGCCAGCAGCAACGAAGCGGGGTACAATGAGCAGTTCTTC.

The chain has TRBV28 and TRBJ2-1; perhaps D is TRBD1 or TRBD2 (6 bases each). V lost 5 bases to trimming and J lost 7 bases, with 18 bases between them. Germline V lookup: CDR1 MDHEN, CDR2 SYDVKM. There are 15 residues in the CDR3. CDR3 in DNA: TGTGCCAGCAGTCGAGGGGGGCAGACACTGAATGAGCAGTTCTTC. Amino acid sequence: CASSRGGQTLNEQFF.

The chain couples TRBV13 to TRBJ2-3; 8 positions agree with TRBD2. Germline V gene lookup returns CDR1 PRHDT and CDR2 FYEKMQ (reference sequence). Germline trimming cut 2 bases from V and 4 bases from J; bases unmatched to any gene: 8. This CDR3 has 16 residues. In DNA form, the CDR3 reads TGTGCCAGCAGCTTATGGGTAGCGGGAATGTCAGATACGCAGTATTTT. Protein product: CASSLWVAGMSDTQYF. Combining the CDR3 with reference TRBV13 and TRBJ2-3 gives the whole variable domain AAGVIQSPRHLIKEKRETATLKCYPIPRHDTVYWYQQGPGQDPQFLISFYEKMQSDKGSIPDRFSAQQFSDYHSELNMSSLELGDSALYFCASSLWVAGMSDTQYFGPGTRLTVL.

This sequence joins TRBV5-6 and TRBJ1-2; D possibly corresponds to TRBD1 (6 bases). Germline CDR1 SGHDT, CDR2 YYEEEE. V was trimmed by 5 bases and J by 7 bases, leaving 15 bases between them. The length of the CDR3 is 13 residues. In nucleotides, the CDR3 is TGTGCCAGCAGTGAGACAGGATCGGGTGGCTACACCTTC. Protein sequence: CASSETGSGGYTF. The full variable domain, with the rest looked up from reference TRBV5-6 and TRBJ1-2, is DAGVTQSPTHLIKTRGQQVTLRCSPKSGHDTVSWYQQALGQGPQFIFQYYEEEERQRGNFPDRFSGHQFPNYSSELNVNALLLGDSALYLCASSETGSGGYTFGSGTRLTVV.

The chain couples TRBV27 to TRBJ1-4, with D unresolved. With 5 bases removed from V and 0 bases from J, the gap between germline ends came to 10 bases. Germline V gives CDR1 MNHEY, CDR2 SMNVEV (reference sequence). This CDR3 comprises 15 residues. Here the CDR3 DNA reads TGTGCCAGCAGTCCGAACAGTGCAACTAATGAAAAACTGTTTTTT. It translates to CASSPNSATNEKLFF.

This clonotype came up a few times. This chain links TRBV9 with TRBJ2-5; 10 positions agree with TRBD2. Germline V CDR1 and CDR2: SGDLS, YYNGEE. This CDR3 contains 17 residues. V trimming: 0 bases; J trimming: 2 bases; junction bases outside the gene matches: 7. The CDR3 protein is CASSVAERGGNQETQYF. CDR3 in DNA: TGTGCCAGCAGCGTAGCTGAGCGGGGGGGAAATCAAGAGACCCAGTACTTC.

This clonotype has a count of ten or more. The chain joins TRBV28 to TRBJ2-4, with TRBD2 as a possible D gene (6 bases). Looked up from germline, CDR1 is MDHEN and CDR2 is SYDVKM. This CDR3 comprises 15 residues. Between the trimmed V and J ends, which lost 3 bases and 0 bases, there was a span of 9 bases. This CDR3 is CASSLREVAKNIQYF. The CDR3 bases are TGTGCCAGCAGTTTGCGGGAAGTAGCCAAAAACATTCAGTACTTC.

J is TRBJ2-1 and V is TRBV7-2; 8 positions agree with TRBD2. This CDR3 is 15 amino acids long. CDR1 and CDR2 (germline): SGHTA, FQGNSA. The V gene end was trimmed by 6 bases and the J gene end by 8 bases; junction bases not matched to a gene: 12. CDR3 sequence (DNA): TGTGCCAGCAGAGCCGAGACTAGCGTTTTACATGAGCAGTTCTTC. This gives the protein CASRAETSVLHEQFF.

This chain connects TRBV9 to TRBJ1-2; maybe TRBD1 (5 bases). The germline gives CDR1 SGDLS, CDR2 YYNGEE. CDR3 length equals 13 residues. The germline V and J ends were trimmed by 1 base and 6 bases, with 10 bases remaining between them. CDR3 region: CASSVLSGDGYTF. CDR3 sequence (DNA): TGTGCCAGCAGCGTACTTTCGGGGGATGGCTACACCTTC.